These T cell receptor beta chains were read from a single sample in a study of CD8 T cells in Susac syndrome. From the immunoSEQ multiplex PCR reads, TCRdb called clonotypes with MiXCR, one entry per CDR3 protein. The table has around 160,000 distinct CDR3 sequences, around 94% seen once. Material: CD4+ T cells from PBMCs. These receptors were taken from a human donor in good health. Each CDR3 is given with its conserved first and last residue. The D gene is left open where the match is weak. Where a row states a size, it is once, few, many or the class of an expanded clone; other rows omit it.

v_call	clone_size	d_call	j_call	cdr3_length	cdr3_aa	cdr3_nt
TRBV15	.	.	TRBJ1-2	13	CATSALMGYGYTF	TGTGCCACCAGCGCCCTGATGGGCTATGGCTACACCTTC
TRBV6-2/TRBV6-3	.	TRBD1	TRBJ2-7	14	CASSTRDREVEQYF	TGTGCCAGCAGTACCCGGGACAGGGAGGTCGAGCAGTACTTC
TRBV6-5	once	.	TRBJ1-6	18	CASSYSDSLSSYNSPLHF	TGTGCCAGCAGTTACTCTGACAGTCTGAGCTCCTATAATTCACCCCTCCACTTT
TRBV7-2	.	TRBD1	TRBJ1-1	14	CASTDRTGWTEAFF	TGTGCCAGCACCGATAGGACAGGGTGGACTGAAGCTTTCTTT
TRBV14	.	.	TRBJ1-6	15	CASSSRGSDNSPLHF	TGTGCCAGCAGCTCTAGGGGGTCGGATAATTCACCCCTCCACTTT
TRBV4-1	.	.	TRBJ2-5	13	CASSQDPGEAQYF	TGCGCCAGCAGCCAAGATCCGGGGGAGGCCCAGTACTTC
TRBV5-1	.	.	TRBJ2-5	15	CASSLAGTGRETQYF	TGCGCCAGCAGCTTGGCCGGGACGGGGAGGGAGACCCAGTACTTC
TRBV30	.	.	TRBJ2-7	14	CAWRDAGHPGKQYF	TGTGCCTGGAGGGACGCCGGACACCCGGGCAAGCAGTACTTC
TRBV28	.	.	TRBJ1-5	14	CASSLPGYRQPQHF	TGTGCCAGCAGTTTACCAGGGTACCGTCAGCCCCAGCATTTT
TRBV28	.	.	TRBJ1-1	13	CASTLYLNTEAFF	TGTGCCAGCACCCTTTACTTGAACACTGAAGCTTTCTTT
TRBV6-6	.	.	TRBJ1-2	11	CASWARYGYTF	TGTGCCAGCTGGGCTAGGTATGGCTACACCTTC
TRBV11-1	.	TRBD2	TRBJ2-3	15	CASSYPAGESDTQYF	TGTGCCAGCAGCTACCCAGCGGGGGAATCAGATACGCAGTATTTT
TRBV20-1	.	.	TRBJ1-2	13	CSASARRDYGYTF	TGCAGTGCTAGTGCCCGGCGGGACTATGGCTACACCTTC
TRBV2	once	.	TRBJ2-7	12	CASGLDSYEQYF	TGTGCCAGCGGTTTGGACAGCTACGAGCAGTACTTC
TRBV10-3	.	.	TRBJ2-7	14	CAISESQDSYEQYF	TGTGCCATCAGTGAGTCCCAAGACAGCTACGAGCAGTACTTC
TRBV29-1	few	TRBD1	TRBJ2-7	12	CSVEDRVGEQYF	TGCAGCGTTGAGGACAGGGTCGGCGAGCAGTACTTC
TRBV12-3/TRBV12-4	.	TRBD1	TRBJ1-1	14	CASSLASGGSEAFF	TGTGCCAGCAGTTTAGCCTCAGGGGGGTCTGAAGCTTTCTTT
TRBV4-3	.	.	TRBJ2-1	16	CASSQDPGQGRDEQFF	TGCGCCAGCAGCCAAGATCCGGGGCAGGGGAGGGATGAGCAGTTCTTC
TRBV24-1	.	.	TRBJ1-5	16	CATSDHRAGDNQPQHF	TGTGCCACCAGTGACCACCGGGCAGGGGACAATCAGCCCCAGCATTTT
TRBV24-1	.	.	TRBJ2-5	12	CASPPGRPDQYF	TGTGCCTCACCTCCGGGACGCCCGGACCAGTACTTC
TRBV6-5	once	TRBD1	TRBJ2-3	15	CASSYKTGGPDTQYF	TGTGCCAGCAGTTATAAGACAGGGGGGCCAGATACGCAGTATTTT
TRBV12-3/TRBV12-4	.	.	TRBJ2-6	17	CASSLRTEGSGANVLTF	TGTGCCAGCAGTTTGAGGACAGAGGGCTCTGGGGCCAACGTCCTGACTTTC
TRBV10-3	.	.	TRBJ1-1	13	CAISDRMNTEAFF	TGTGCCATCAGTGACAGAATGAACACTGAAGCTTTCTTT
TRBV28	.	.	TRBJ2-7	13	CASSLNGPYEQYF	TGTGCCAGCAGTTTAAACGGACCCTACGAGCAGTACTTC
TRBV29-1	.	.	TRBJ2-3	15	CSSIQGTAGTDTQYF	TGCAGCTCCATCCAAGGGACGGCAGGGACAGATACGCAGTATTTT
TRBV7-2	.	TRBD1	TRBJ2-7	15	CASSPDRGQLDEQYF	TGTGCCAGCAGCCCGGACAGGGGGCAGTTGGACGAGCAGTACTTC
TRBV29-1	.	.	TRBJ2-1	11	CSVVTEFSQFF	TGCAGCGTTGTGACGGAATTCTCGCAGTTCTTC
TRBV3-1	.	.	TRBJ1-1	14	CASSRVGGDTEAFF	TGTGCCAGCAGCCGCGTGGGGGGAGACACTGAAGCTTTCTTT
TRBV20-1	once	TRBD1	TRBJ2-5	15	CSARDLGSGGETQYF	TGCAGTGCTAGAGATTTGGGGTCAGGGGGAGAGACCCAGTACTTC
TRBV3-1	.	.	TRBJ1-4	14	CASRDIATNEKLFF	TGTGCCAGCCGGGACATCGCAACTAATGAAAAACTGTTTTTT
TRBV7-2	.	TRBD1	TRBJ2-1	14	CASSFRGQNNEQFF	TGTGCCAGCAGCTTTAGGGGGCAGAACAATGAGCAGTTCTTC
TRBV4-3	.	.	TRBJ2-1	12	CASSQESSEQFF	TGCGCCAGCAGCCAAGAGTCCAGTGAGCAGTTCTTC
TRBV7-2	.	.	TRBJ2-4	14	CASSLAGGPNIQYF	TGTGCCAGCAGCTTAGCGGGGGGGCCAAACATTCAGTACTTC
TRBV7-9	.	.	TRBJ2-1	15	CASSLVPPPPNEQFF	TGTGCCAGCAGCTTAGTTCCCCCACCCCCCAATGAGCAGTTCTTC
TRBV7-2	.	.	TRBJ2-1	11	CASSLAAKTVF	TGTGCCAGCAGCCTAGCAGCCAAGACGGTCTTC
TRBV30	.	TRBD1	TRBJ2-5	15	CAWGWTGGRGETQYF	TGTGCCTGGGGATGGACAGGGGGTAGGGGAGAGACCCAGTACTTC
TRBV6-6	.	TRBD1	TRBJ2-5	15	CASSTGTGRFETQYF	TGTGCCAGCAGTACCGGGACAGGAAGGTTCGAGACCCAGTACTTC
TRBV20-1	.	TRBD2	TRBJ2-3	16	CSARDSERGFTDTQYF	TGCAGTGCTAGAGATTCAGAGCGGGGGTTCACAGATACGCAGTATTTT
TRBV18	.	TRBD2	TRBJ2-1	16	CASSPDGTSPSNEQFF	TGTGCCAGCTCACCGGATGGGACTAGCCCGAGCAATGAGCAGTTCTTC